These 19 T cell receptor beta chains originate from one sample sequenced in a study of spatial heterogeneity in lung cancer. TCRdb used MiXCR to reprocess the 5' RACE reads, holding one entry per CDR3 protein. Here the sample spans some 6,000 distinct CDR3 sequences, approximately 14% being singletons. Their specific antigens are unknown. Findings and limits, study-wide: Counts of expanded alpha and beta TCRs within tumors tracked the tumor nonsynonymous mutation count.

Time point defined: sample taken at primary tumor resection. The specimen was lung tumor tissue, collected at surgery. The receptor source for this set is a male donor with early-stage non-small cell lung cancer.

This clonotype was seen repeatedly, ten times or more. The CDR3 region has the DNA TGTGCCAGCAGCTACGGGACTAGCGGCCAAGAGACCCAGTACTTC. Amino acid sequence: CASSYGTSGQETQYF. The chain joins TRBV9 to TRBJ2-5; 11 bases align to TRBD2. The CDR3 runs 15 residues. Trimming cost V 4 bases and J 1 base; bases outside gene matches: 3. Germline V gene data show CDR1 as SGDLS and CDR2 as YYNGEE.

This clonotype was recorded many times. CDR3 nucleotides: TGTGCCAGCAGCCTGGGGGCCGCTCCGAATGAAAAACTGTTTTTT. This codes for CASSLGAAPNEKLFF. The chain is built from TRBV7-9 and TRBJ1-4; a possible D gene is TRBD1 (6 bases). The CDR3 consists of 15 residues. The germline V gene encodes CDR1 SEHNR and CDR2 FQNEAQ (reference sequence). V lost 5 bases to trimming and J lost 5 bases, with 15 bases between them.

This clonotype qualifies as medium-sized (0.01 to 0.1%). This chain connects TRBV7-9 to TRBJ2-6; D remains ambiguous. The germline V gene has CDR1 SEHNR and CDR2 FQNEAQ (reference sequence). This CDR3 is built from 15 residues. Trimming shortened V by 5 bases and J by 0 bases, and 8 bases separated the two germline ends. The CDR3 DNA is TGTGCCAGCAGCCCCGGAGTCTCTGGGGCCAACGTCCTGACTTTC. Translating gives CASSPGVSGANVLTF.

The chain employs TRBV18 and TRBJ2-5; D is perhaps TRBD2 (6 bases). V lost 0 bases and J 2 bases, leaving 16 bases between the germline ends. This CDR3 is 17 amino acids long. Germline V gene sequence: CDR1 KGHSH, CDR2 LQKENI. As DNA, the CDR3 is TGTGCCAGCTCACCACCTCTTGGAGGGGAGAATCAAGAGACCCAGTACTTC. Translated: CASSPPLGGENQETQYF.

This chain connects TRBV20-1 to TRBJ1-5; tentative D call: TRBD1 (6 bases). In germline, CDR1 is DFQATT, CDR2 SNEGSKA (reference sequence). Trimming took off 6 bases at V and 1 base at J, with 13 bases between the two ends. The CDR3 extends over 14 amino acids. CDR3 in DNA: TGCAGTGCCCCGGACAGATCGAGCAATCAGCCCCAGCATTTT. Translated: CSAPDRSSNQPQHF.

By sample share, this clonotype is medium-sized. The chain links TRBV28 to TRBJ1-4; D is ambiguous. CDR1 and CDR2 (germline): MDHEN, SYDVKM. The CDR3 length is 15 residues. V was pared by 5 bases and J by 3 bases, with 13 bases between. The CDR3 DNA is TGTGCCAGCAGTGGGCAGTTCTTATCTAATGAAAAACTGTTTTTT. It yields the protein CASSGQFLSNEKLFF.

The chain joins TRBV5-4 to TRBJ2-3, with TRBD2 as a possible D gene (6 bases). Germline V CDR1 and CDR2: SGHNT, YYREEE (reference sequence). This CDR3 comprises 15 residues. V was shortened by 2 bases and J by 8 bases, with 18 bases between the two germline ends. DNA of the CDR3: TGTGCCAGCAGCTTTGACGCCAGCGGGCCCGGTACGCAGTATTTT. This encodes CASSFDASGPGTQYF.

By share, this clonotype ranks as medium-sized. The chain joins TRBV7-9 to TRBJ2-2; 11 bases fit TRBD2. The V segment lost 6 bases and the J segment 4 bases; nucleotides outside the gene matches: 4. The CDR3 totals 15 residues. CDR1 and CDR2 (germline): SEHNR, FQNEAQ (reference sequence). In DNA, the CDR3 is TGTGCCAGCAGTCGGACTAGCGGGCGCACCGGGGAGCTGTTTTTT. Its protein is CASSRTSGRTGELFF.

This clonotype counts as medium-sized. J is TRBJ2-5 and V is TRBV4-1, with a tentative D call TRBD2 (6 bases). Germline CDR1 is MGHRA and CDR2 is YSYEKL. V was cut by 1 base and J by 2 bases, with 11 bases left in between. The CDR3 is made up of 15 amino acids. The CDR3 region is CASSQGDSLQETQYF. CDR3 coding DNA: TGCGCCAGCAGCCAAGGGGACTCGTTACAAGAGACCCAGTACTTC.

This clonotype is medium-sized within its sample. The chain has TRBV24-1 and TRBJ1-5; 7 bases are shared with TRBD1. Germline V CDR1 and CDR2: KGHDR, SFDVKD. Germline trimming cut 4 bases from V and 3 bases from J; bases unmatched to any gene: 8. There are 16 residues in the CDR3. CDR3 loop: CATSDGGTVANQPQHF. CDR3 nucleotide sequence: TGTGCCACCAGTGACGGCGGGACAGTCGCCAATCAGCCCCAGCATTTT.

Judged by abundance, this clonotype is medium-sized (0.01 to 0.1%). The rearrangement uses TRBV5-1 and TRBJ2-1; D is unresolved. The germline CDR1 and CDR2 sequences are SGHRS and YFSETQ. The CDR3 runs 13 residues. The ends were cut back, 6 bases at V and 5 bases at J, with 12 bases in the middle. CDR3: CASNLDWNNEQFF. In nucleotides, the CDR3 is TGCGCCAGCAACCTCGACTGGAACAATGAGCAGTTCTTC.

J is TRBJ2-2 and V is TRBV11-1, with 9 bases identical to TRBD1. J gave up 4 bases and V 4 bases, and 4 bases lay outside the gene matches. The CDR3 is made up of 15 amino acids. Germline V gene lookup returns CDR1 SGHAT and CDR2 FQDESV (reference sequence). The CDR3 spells CASSYRTGATGELFF. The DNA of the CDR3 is TGTGCCAGCAGCTACCGGACAGGGGCCACCGGGGAGCTGTTTTTT. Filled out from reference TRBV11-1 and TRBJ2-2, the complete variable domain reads EAEVAQSPRYKITEKSQAVAFWCDPISGHATLYWYRQILGQGPELLVQFQDESVVDDSQLPKDRFSAERLKGVDSTLKIQPAELGDSAMYLCASSYRTGATGELFFGEGSRLTVL.

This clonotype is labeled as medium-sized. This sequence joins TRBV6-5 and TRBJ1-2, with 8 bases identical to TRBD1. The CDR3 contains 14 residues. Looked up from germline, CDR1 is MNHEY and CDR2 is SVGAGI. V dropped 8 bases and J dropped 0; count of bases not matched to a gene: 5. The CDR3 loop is CASAGTGANYGYTF. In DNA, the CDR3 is TGTGCCAGCGCTGGGACAGGAGCTAACTATGGCTACACCTTC.

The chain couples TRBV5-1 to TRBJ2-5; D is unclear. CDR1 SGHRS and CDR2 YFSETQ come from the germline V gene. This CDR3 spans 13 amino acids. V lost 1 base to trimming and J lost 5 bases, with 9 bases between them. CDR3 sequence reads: CASSLTLSETQYF. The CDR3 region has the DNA TGCGCCAGCAGCTTGACACTATCGGAGACCCAGTACTTC. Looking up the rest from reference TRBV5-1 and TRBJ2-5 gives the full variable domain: KAGVTQTPRYLIKTRGQQVTLSCSPISGHRSVSWYQQTPGQGLQFLFEYFSETQRNKGNFPGRFSGRQFSNSRSEMNVSTLELGDSALYLCASSLTLSETQYFGPGTRLLVL.

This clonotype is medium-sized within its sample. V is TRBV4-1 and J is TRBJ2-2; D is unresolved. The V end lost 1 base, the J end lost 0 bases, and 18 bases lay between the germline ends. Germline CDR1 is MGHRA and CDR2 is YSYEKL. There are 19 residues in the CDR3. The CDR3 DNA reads TGCGCCAGCAGCCAAGGAGTCCTCAGAAGGGTAACGAACACCGGGGAGCTGTTTTTT. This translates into CASSQGVLRRVTNTGELFF.

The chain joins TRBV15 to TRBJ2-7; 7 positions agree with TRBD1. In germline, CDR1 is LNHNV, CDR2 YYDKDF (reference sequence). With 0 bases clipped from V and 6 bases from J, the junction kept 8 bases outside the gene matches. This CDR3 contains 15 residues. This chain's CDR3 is CATSRDPIGGGEQYF. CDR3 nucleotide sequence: TGTGCCACCAGCAGAGATCCCATAGGGGGCGGCGAGCAGTACTTC. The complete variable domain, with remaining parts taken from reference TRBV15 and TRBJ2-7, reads DAMVIQNPRYQVTQFGKPVTLSCSQTLNHNVMYWYQQKSSQAPKLLFHYYDKDFNNEADTPDNFQSRRPNTSFCFLDIRSPGLGDTAMYLCATSRDPIGGGEQYFGPGTRLTVT.

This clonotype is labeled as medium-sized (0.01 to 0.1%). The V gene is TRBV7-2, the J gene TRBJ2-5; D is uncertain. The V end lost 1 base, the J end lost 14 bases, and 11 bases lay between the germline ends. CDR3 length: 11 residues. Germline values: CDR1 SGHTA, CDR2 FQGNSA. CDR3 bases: TGTGCCAGCAGCTTAGATGGATATCCCTACTTC. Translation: CASSLDGYPYF. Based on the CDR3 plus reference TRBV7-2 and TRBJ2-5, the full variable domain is GAGVSQSPSNKVTEKGKDVELRCDPISGHTALYWYRQSLGQGLEFLIYFQGNSAPDKSGLPSDRFSAERTGGSVSTLTIQRTQQEDSAVYLCASSLDGYPYFGPGTRLLVL.

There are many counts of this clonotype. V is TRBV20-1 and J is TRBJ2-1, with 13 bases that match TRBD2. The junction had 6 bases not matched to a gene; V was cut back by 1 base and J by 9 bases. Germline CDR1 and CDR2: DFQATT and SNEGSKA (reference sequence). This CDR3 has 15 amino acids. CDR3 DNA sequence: TGCAGTGCTAGAGGGACTAGCGGGAGTTGGGGTGAGCAGTTCTTC. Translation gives CSARGTSGSWGEQFF.

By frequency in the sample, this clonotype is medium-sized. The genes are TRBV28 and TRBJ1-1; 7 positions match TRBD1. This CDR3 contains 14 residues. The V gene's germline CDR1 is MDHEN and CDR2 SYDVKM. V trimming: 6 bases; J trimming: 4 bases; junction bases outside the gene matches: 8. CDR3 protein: CASRRQGGGTEAFF. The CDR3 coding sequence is TGTGCCAGCAGAAGACAGGGAGGGGGCACTGAAGCTTTCTTT.